A selection of T cell receptor beta chains follows, all from one sample in a study of cytomegalovirus exposure and HLA in healthy donors. Only in-frame clones appear in the TCRdb table, and some are missing; sequencing was by immunoSEQ multiplex PCR. The profile covers roughly 180,000 clones, with 80% to 90% appearing a single time and about 0.77% taken by the ten largest. Sequenced: PBMCs. These receptors were obtained from a woman younger than 30 in good health and CMV-seronegative. The CDR3 runs from the conserved cysteine through the conserved F or W. The D gene is left open where the match is weak. The size field is filled for only some rows; it gives once, few, many or a size class.

j_gene	v_gene	abundance	d_gene	CDR3nt	CDR3aa
TRBJ2-7	TRBV19	-	-	TGTGCCAGTAGTATTGGCAGTACCTACGAGCAGTACTTC	CASSIGSTYEQYF
TRBJ2-3	TRBV27	-	TRBD2	TGTGCCAGCAGTTTTGCTAGCGGGGAGCGGGGAGATACGCAGTATTTT	CASSFASGERGDTQYF
TRBJ1-1	TRBV29-1	-	-	TGCAGCGTTGCCGGCAGGATGAACACTGAAGCTTTCTTT	CSVAGRMNTEAFF
TRBJ2-3	TRBV7-3	-	TRBD2	TGTGCCAGCAGCTTGATGGGGAGCGGGAGGGCCACAGATACGCAGTATTTT	CASSLMGSGRATDTQYF
TRBJ2-5	TRBV4-3	-	-	TGCGCCAGCAGCCAAGACAGGGAAGAGACCCAGTACTTC	CASSQDREETQYF
TRBJ2-7	TRBV6-5	-	TRBD1	TGTGCCAGCAGTACCCCTGAGACAGGGGGCAAGCAGTACTTC	CASSTPETGGKQYF
TRBJ1-5	TRBV16	-	TRBD1	TGTGCCAGCAGCCAGGTCAGGGGGAATCAGCCCCAGCATTTT	CASSQVRGNQPQHF
TRBJ2-4	TRBV5-8	-	-	TGTGCCAGCGAGGCGGGTTTAGCCAAAAACATTCAGTACTTC	CASEAGLAKNIQYF
TRBJ2-5	TRBV30	-	-	TGTGCCTGGAGTCCAGGGGTTGTAGAGACCCAGTACTTC	CAWSPGVVETQYF
TRBJ1-2	TRBV2	-	TRBD1	TGTGCCAGCAGTACGGGACAGGGAAACTATGGCTACACCTTC	CASSTGQGNYGYTF
TRBJ2-3	TRBV6-1	-	TRBD1	TGTGCCAGCAGCTCACGACAGGGGCGGGATACGCAGTATTTT	CASSSRQGRDTQYF
TRBJ1-1	TRBV5-4	-	TRBD1	TGTGCCAGCAGACCAAGGACAGGGAACACTGAAGCTTTCTTT	CASRPRTGNTEAFF
TRBJ2-2	TRBV5-1	-	-	TGCGCCAGCAGCTTGGGGCAGAACACCGGGGAGCTGTTTTTT	CASSLGQNTGELFF
TRBJ2-2	TRBV11-1	-	-	TGTGCCAGCAGTTATCCAGCGAACACCGGGGAGCTGTTTTTT	CASSYPANTGELFF
TRBJ1-2	TRBV28	-	-	TGTGCCAGCAGTTTAAGGGAGGGGCCCCTATATGGCTACACCTTC	CASSLREGPLYGYTF
TRBJ2-5	TRBV2	-	TRBD1	TGTGCCAGCAGAGCCCCGGGACAGGGGGCTGAGACCCAGTACTTC	CASRAPGQGAETQYF
TRBJ2-7	TRBV5-6	-	-	TGTGCCAGCAGCTTGGAACAGGGTAGCGAGCAGTACTTC	CASSLEQGSEQYF
TRBJ1-1	TRBV7-2	few	-	TGTGCCAGCAGCTTAGCTCAAAACACTGAAGCTTTCTTT	CASSLAQNTEAFF
TRBJ1-4	TRBV6-1	-	-	TGTGCCAGCAAGGGACTTCTTAGCAGTGAAAAACTGTTTTTT	CASKGLLSSEKLFF
TRBJ2-3	TRBV7-9	few	-	TGTGCCAGCAGCTTCCAGGGGATCTTAAGCGTTCCCACAGATACGCAGTATTTT	CASSFQGILSVPTDTQYF
TRBJ2-5	TRBV4-3	-	-	TGCGCCAGCAGCCAAGATCTCGGGGAAGAGACCCAGTACTTC	CASSQDLGEETQYF
TRBJ2-3	TRBV28	-	TRBD2	TGTGCCAGCAGGCCGGGACTAGCGACAGATACGCAGTATTTT	CASRPGLATDTQYF
TRBJ2-1	TRBV2	-	TRBD2	TGTGCCAGCAGCCCCGGGACTAGCGGTTACAATGAGCAGTTCTTC	CASSPGTSGYNEQFF
TRBJ2-1	TRBV27	few	TRBD2	TGTGCCAGCAGTTTGGACCTCCTAGCGGGGTCCTACAATGAGCAGTTCTTC	CASSLDLLAGSYNEQFF
TRBJ1-1	TRBV2	-	-	TGTGCCAGCATCAACGCGGCTGAAGCTTTCTTT	CASINAAEAFF
TRBJ2-1	TRBV11-2	few	-	TGTGCCAGCAGCTTACGGTACGGGACTCAGTACAATGAGCAGTTCTTC	CASSLRYGTQYNEQFF
TRBJ2-1	TRBV23-1	-	TRBD1	TGCGCCAGCAGTCAATGGGAGGCGGGACAGGGTTGGAAACTTTACAATGAGCAGTTCTTC	CASSQWEAGQGWKLYNEQFF
TRBJ2-2	TRBV19	-	TRBD2	TGTGCCAGTAGTACCGGGACTACGATCACCGGGGAGCTGTTTTTT	CASSTGTTITGELFF